Below are 8 T cell receptor beta chains sequenced from a single sample in a study of cytotoxic CD8 clonotypes in ibrutinib-treated CLL. TCRdb's table, derived via immunoSEQ multiplex PCR, lists solely in-frame clones and lacks some. The data show approximately 80,000 clones, about 86% seen once. The sequencing used PBMCs, collected before ibrutinib treatment. These receptors came from a human donor with chronic lymphocytic leukemia.

The chain is built from TRBV11-3 and TRBJ2-7; D gene uncertain. The germline gives CDR1 SGHNT, CDR2 YENEEA. CDR3 length: 12 residues. Trimming cost V 4 bases and J 6 bases, with 10 bases left between them. CDR3 coding DNA: TGTGCCAGCAGCTCCCGAGTCGGCGAGCAGTACTTC. This sequence encodes CASSSRVGEQYF.

This chain links TRBV5-1 with TRBJ2-7; the D gene could be TRBD1 or TRBD2 (5 bases each). Between the trimmed V and J ends, which lost 4 bases and 2 bases, there was a span of 13 bases. From germline, CDR1 is SGHRS and CDR2 YFSETQ. The CDR3 has 14 amino acids. The chain's CDR3 is CASSRDATTYEQYF. Written as DNA, the CDR3 is TGCGCCAGCAGCCGGGACGCCACGACCTACGAGCAGTACTTC.

This chain uses TRBV5-6 with TRBJ2-3; a weak D match, TRBD1 (6 bases). V was trimmed by 4 bases and J by 4 bases, leaving 10 bases between them. The germline gives CDR1 SGHDT, CDR2 YYEEEE. The CDR3 sequence is 13 residues long. The CDR3: CASSTGWADTQYF. CDR3 bases: TGTGCCAGCAGCACAGGGTGGGCAGATACGCAGTATTTT. The full variable domain, with the rest looked up from reference TRBV5-6 and TRBJ2-3, is DAGVTQSPTHLIKTRGQQVTLRCSPKSGHDTVSWYQQALGQGPQFIFQYYEEEERQRGNFPDRFSGHQFPNYSSELNVNALLLGDSALYLCASSTGWADTQYFGPGTRLTVL.

This clone was seen just once. The J gene is TRBJ1-5, the V gene TRBV10-3; TRBD1 might be the D (5 bases). Germline CDR1 ENHRY, CDR2 SYGVKD. V gave up 8 bases and J gave up 6 bases, with 14 bases separating them. The CDR3 extends over 13 amino acids. For the CDR3, the DNA is TGTGCCATCCGCGAGGCAGGGAGTCAGCCCCAGCATTTT. Amino acid sequence: CAIREAGSQPQHF.

This rearrangement joins TRBV19 to TRBJ1-4; 9 bases fit TRBD1. The length of the CDR3 is 13 residues. CDR1 and CDR2 from the germline V gene are LNHDA and SQIVND (reference sequence). With V trimmed by 5 bases and J by 8 bases, 3 bases remained unmatched. The CDR3 loop is CASSGTGLEKLFF. CDR3 bases: TGTGCCAGTAGTGGGACAGGGTTAGAAAAACTGTTTTTT.

The CDR3 sequence: CASRSRDVSGNTIYF. Here the CDR3 DNA reads TGTGCCAGCAGGTCGAGGGACGTCTCTGGAAACACCATATATTTT. This rearrangement joins TRBV28 to TRBJ1-3; tentative D call: TRBD1 (5 bases). CDR1 MDHEN and CDR2 SYDVKM come from the germline V gene. V was pared by 6 bases and J by 0 bases, with 12 bases between. CDR3 size: 15 residues.

The rearrangement links TRBV7-9 to TRBJ2-5; D is possibly TRBD1 (6 bases). Germline CDR1 SEHNR, CDR2 FQNEAQ (reference sequence). The CDR3 has 13 amino acids. V was shortened by 7 bases and J by 3 bases, with 12 bases between the two germline ends. The CDR3 reads CASTTGRKETQYF. The CDR3 DNA sequence: TGTGCCAGCACTACAGGGCGAAAAGAGACCCAGTACTTC.

This chain connects TRBV10-3 to TRBJ2-7, with D possibly TRBD2 on 6 matching bases. Trimming took 3 bases from V and 2 from J, leaving 17 bases between them. The CDR3 runs to 16 residues. Germline V gene lookup returns CDR1 ENHRY and CDR2 SYGVKD. CDR3 DNA sequence: TGTGCCATCAGTGATTCACTCCGGGACTTTACCTACGAGCAGTACTTC. Translated: CAISDSLRDFTYEQYF.